This T cell receptor (beta chain) was documented in a study of blood T cell repertoires in COVID-19. Looking at the study overall: Samples of COVID-19 (acute and convalescent) were obtained from the United States, Italy and Spain.

In the authors' methods: Amplification from reference gene primers served as the basis for estimated nucleated cell counts. The method was immunoSEQ multiplex PCR; TCRdb's version includes in-frame clones alone and lacks a portion of them. That table supplies the V and J calls and clone size; D and trimming were determined from the DNA. The sample has around 30,000 clones; over 75% are singletons. V shed 5 bases, J shed 6 bases, and the junction held 9 bases outside the gene matches. The germline gives CDR1 GTSNPN, CDR2 SVGIG (reference sequence). The CDR3 contains 14 residues. Sequenced material: peripheral blood. This receptor was taken from a woman between 55 and 75 years old with active COVID-19. The chain has TRBV30 and TRBJ2-3; 9 bases are a match to TRBD1. The CDR3 nucleotides are TGTGCCTGGGTTGAACAGGGGGCATCGGATACGCAGTATTTT. It specifies CAWVEQGASDTQYF.